The 4 T cell receptor beta chains below were found in one sample sequenced in a study of CD8+ T cells in alopecia areata. This sample's treatment: oral pan-JAK inhibitor, 5-10 mg twice daily. cDNA prepared by RNA extraction and subsequent reverse transcription served as the template for sequencing. Assay used: immunoSEQ multiplex PCR; TCRdb lists only in-frame clones, some missing. Counted here are just over 150,000 clones, about two thirds occurring once; the ten biggest clones make up approximately 0.91%. The sample here was CD4+ T cells sorted from blood, taken at week 4, from a patient treated with tofacitinib. These receptors all come from a human donor with alopecia areata.

The chain is built from TRBV5-1 and TRBJ2-5; TRBD1 aligns across 8 bases. In germline, CDR1 is SGHRS, CDR2 YFSETQ. The CDR3 extends over 14 amino acids. The V and J ends lost 5 bases and 2 bases, in that order; junction bases with no gene match: 5. The CDR3 protein is CASRSGGLQETQYF. CDR3 in DNA: TGCGCCAGCAGATCAGGGGGCCTACAAGAGACCCAGTACTTC. Full variable domain (remainder filled in from reference TRBV5-1 and TRBJ2-5): KAGVTQTPRYLIKTRGQQVTLSCSPISGHRSVSWYQQTPGQGLQFLFEYFSETQRNKGNFPGRFSGRQFSNSRSEMNVSTLELGDSALYLCASRSGGLQETQYFGPGTRLLVL.

The V call is TRBV18, the J call TRBJ2-5; TRBD1 aligns across 12 bases. Germline values: CDR1 KGHSH, CDR2 LQKENI. The CDR3 totals 15 residues. J lost 4 bases, V lost 1 base, and 1 base had no gene match. DNA for the CDR3: TGTGCCAGCTCACCACAGGGACAGGGGGCAGAGACCCAGTACTTC. As protein: CASSPQGQGAETQYF.

The chain joins TRBV19 to TRBJ2-5; D assignment may be TRBD1 or TRBD2 (7 bases each). Trimming cost V 5 bases and J 2 bases, with 15 bases left between them. Germline assignment: CDR1 LNHDA and CDR2 SQIVND (reference sequence). The CDR3 is 15 residues long. In DNA form, the CDR3 reads TGTGCCAGTAGTGTCGCAGGGGGGGCACAAGAGACCCAGTACTTC. Translation: CASSVAGGAQETQYF.

V and J are TRBV30 and TRBJ2-7; D possibly uses TRBD1 or TRBD2 (5 bases each). V shed 4 bases and J shed 0 bases, with 19 bases lying between them. There are 16 residues in the CDR3. Per the germline V gene, CDR1 is GTSNPN and CDR2 is SVGIG (reference sequence). CDR3 protein: CAWTPYESGRSYEQYF. The CDR3 DNA sequence: TGTGCCTGGACCCCCTACGAGTCGGGACGCTCCTACGAGCAGTACTTC.